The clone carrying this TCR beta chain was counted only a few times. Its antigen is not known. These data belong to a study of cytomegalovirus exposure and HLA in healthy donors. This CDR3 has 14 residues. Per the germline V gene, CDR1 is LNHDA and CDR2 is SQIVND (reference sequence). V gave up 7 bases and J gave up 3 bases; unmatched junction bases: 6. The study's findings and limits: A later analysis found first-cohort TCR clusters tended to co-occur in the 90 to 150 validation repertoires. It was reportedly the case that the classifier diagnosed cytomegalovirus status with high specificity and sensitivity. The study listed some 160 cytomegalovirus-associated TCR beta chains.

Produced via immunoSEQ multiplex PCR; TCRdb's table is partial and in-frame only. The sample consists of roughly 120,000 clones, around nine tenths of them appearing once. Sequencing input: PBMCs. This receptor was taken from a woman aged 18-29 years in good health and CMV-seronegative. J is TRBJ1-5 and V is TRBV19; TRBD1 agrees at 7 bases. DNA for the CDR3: TGTGCCAGTAACTCTGACAGGGCCAATCAGCCCCAGCATTTT. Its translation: CASNSDRANQPQHF.